The entry below gives a single TCR beta chain sequence along with its context. Its target is unknown. This sample is part of a study of cytomegalovirus exposure and HLA in healthy donors. Donors sampled were nominally healthy, though unrecorded immune exposures were likely. CDR3 size: 13 residues. Germline V gene sequence: CDR1 SEHNR, CDR2 FQNEAQ (reference sequence). V was shortened by 3 bases and J by 6 bases, with 10 bases between the two germline ends. 60 Vbeta and 13 Jbeta primers were used in PCR. Repertoires were generated with immunoSEQ multiplex PCR, while TCRdb's copy carries only in-frame clones and drops some. The repertoire holds 100,000 to 150,000 clones, approximately 80% seen once, with 9.5% to 15% in the top ten. Whole-study results and caveats: There were some public TCRs occurring in many donors, but most TCR sequences were rare. In all likelihood, a cluster of highly shared sequence variants was a sequencing artifact. Most CMV-associated TCR beta chains appeared HLA-restricted in a later analysis.

Sequencing input: PBMCs. This clonotype was sampled from a woman aged 40 to 50 in good health and CMV-seropositive. J is TRBJ2-3 and V is TRBV7-9, with D possibly TRBD1 on 5 matching bases. CDR3 coding DNA: TGTGCCAGCAGCTTGGACCCAGGGGATACGCAGTATTTT. This gives the protein CASSLDPGDTQYF.